Listed below are T cell receptor beta chains from one sample, sequenced in a study of blood T cell repertoires in COVID-19. Produced via immunoSEQ multiplex PCR; TCRdb's table is partial and in-frame only. The sample lists 250,000 to 300,000 clones, 80% to 85% occurring once. Sequencing was carried out using peripheral blood. These receptor sequences come from a woman aged 55 to 70 with active or convalescent COVID-19. CDR3s include the opening cysteine and the closing phenylalanine or tryptophan. D genes are given only for firm matches. Only some rows state a clone size, as once, few, many or a class for expanded clones.

>TRBV19|17|.|TRBJ2-2|.
TGTGCCAGTAGTATTACCTGGGGCGGAACGAACACCGGGGAGCTGTTTTTT
CASSITWGGTNTGELFF
>TRBV9|14|.|TRBJ1-4|.
TGTGCCAGCAGCGTGGCCGCAACTAATGAAAAACTGTTTTTT
CASSVAATNEKLFF
>TRBV19|17|few|TRBJ1-5|.
TGTGCCAGTAGTATACGGCCTTTCTTTAGGGGGAATCAGCCCCAGCATTTT
CASSIRPFFRGNQPQHF
>TRBV7-9|16|.|TRBJ1-4|.
TGTGCCAGCAGCAGAGGATTGGCAGCAACTAATGAAAAACTGTTTTTT
CASSRGLAATNEKLFF
>TRBV4-3|16|few|TRBJ2-7|TRBD1
TGCGCCAGCAGCCAAGCCCCCGGGACAGGGGACGGCGAGCAGTACTTC
CASSQAPGTGDGEQYF
>TRBV12-5|15|.|TRBJ1-1|.
TGTGCTAGTGGTTTGGGAAGCTTACTGAACACTGAAGCTTTCTTT
CASGLGSLLNTEAFF
>TRBV5-6|15|.|TRBJ2-4|.
TGTGCCAGCAACCCGGCCAGGGAAGGCAAAAACATTCAGTACTTC
CASNPAREGKNIQYF
>TRBV5-1|17|.|TRBJ2-1|TRBD2
TGCGCCAGCAGCTTGGCGGGAGGGACTAGCGGCTACAATGAGCAGTTCTTC
CASSLAGGTSGYNEQFF
>TRBV5-1|17|.|TRBJ1-4|TRBD1
TGCGCCAGCAGCTTGGTCCCACAGGGGGCGTCTAATGAAAAACTGTTTTTT
CASSLVPQGASNEKLFF
>TRBV30|15|once|TRBJ2-1|.
TGTGCCTGGAGTACCCCCAGGGTGTCTTACAATGAGCAGTTCTTC
CAWSTPRVSYNEQFF
>TRBV27|14|.|TRBJ1-1|TRBD1
TGTGCCAGCAAGAACAGGGGCGAGTGGACTGAAGCTTTCTTT
CASKNRGEWTEAFF
>TRBV9|17|few|TRBJ2-3|TRBD2
TGTGCCAGCAGCCCTAGGGGACTAGCGGGGGGTGCAGATACGCAGTATTTT
CASSPRGLAGGADTQYF
>TRBV5-4|16|once|TRBJ2-1|.
TGTGCCAGCAGCTGGGATGGGCAGGGAAGGTACAATGAGCAGTTCTTC
CASSWDGQGRYNEQFF
>TRBV11-2|16|.|TRBJ2-2|TRBD2
TGTGCCAGCAGCTCGCGGGGGTCCGTTTTCACCGGGGAGCTGTTTTTT
CASSSRGSVFTGELFF
>TRBV27|16|.|TRBJ2-5|TRBD2
TGTGCCAGCAGTTTAGGAGCGGGGAGCCCTCAAGAGACCCAGTACTTC
CASSLGAGSPQETQYF
>TRBV6-2/TRBV6-3|16|.|TRBJ1-2|.
TGTGCCAGCAGTTACGCGGGCGGGGAGCGGATCTATGGCTACACCTTC
CASSYAGGERIYGYTF
>TRBV7-2|14|once|TRBJ1-2|TRBD1
TGTGCCAGCAGCCTTGGACAGGTCGAATTTGGCTACACCTTC
CASSLGQVEFGYTF
>TRBV3-1/TRBV3-2|17|.|TRBJ2-2|TRBD2
TGTGCCAGCAGCCAAGACTTAGCGGGGTTCTACACCGGGGAGCTGTTTTTT
CASSQDLAGFYTGELFF
>TRBV27|16|.|TRBJ1-2|.
TGTGCCAGCAGTTTAGGAAGGAGGGGCCCTTTCTATGGCTACACCTTC
CASSLGRRGPFYGYTF
>TRBV6-2/TRBV6-3|14|.|TRBJ2-3|.
TGTGCCAGCAGCCCCGAGGGGGTAACAGATACGCAGTATTTT
CASSPEGVTDTQYF
>TRBV5-4|13|.|TRBJ1-2|TRBD1
TGTGCCAGCAGAGGGACAGGGAACTATGGCTACACCTTC
CASRGTGNYGYTF
>TRBV21-1|17|.|TRBJ2-7|.
TGTGCCAGCAGCAAAAGGGGGAGCGGGGGGGCCTTATTCAAAAGGTACTTC
CASSKRGSGGALFKRYF
>TRBV19|17|once|TRBJ1-5|TRBD1
TGTGCCAGTAGTATCCCGGGACAGCAGAGGCGCAATCAGCCCCAGCATTTT
CASSIPGQQRRNQPQHF
>TRBV12-5|12|once|TRBJ1-5|.
TGTGCTAGTGCCCGGGATTATCAGCCCCAGCATTTT
CASARDYQPQHF
>TRBV12-3/TRBV12-4|12|many|TRBJ1-5|TRBD1
TGTGCCAGCAGTTTAGACAGGGGGCCCCGACATTTT
CASSLDRGPRHF
>TRBV19|17|.|TRBJ1-5|.
TGTGCCACCACCGCGTGGGGGGGCGAAGGGAGCAATCAGCCCCAGCATTTT
CATTAWGGEGSNQPQHF
>TRBV7-8|15|.|TRBJ2-1|TRBD2
TGTGCCAGCAGCTTGACTAGCGGTTCACACAATGAGCAGTTCTTC
CASSLTSGSHNEQFF
>TRBV7-3|15|.|TRBJ2-3|.
TGTGCCAGCAGCTTTAACAGGGAATCCCCAGATACGCAGTATTTT
CASSFNRESPDTQYF
>TRBV19|19|.|TRBJ1-1|TRBD1
TGTGCCAGTAGTATAGTTAAAGGGACAGGGACTATAATGAACACTGAAGCTTTCTTT
CASSIVKGTGTIMNTEAFF
>TRBV11-2|16|.|TRBJ2-5|TRBD2
TGTGCCAGCAGCTTTGCGAGCGGGAGGATCCAAGAGACCCAGTACTTC
CASSFASGRIQETQYF
>TRBV19|14|.|TRBJ2-7|TRBD2
TGTGCCAGTACCAGCGGGGTTAACTCCTACGAGCAGTACTTC
CASTSGVNSYEQYF
>TRBV29-1|11|.|TRBJ1-1|.
TGCAGCGTACAGGGGAACACTGAAGCTTTCTTT
CSVQGNTEAFF
>TRBV5-1|15|.|TRBJ2-1|TRBD2
TGCGCCAGCAGCAGACTAGCGGGGGGGCAAGGAGAGCAGTTCTTC
CASSRLAGGQGEQFF
>TRBV5-1|19|.|TRBJ2-4|TRBD2
TGCGCCAGCAGCCCAACCATTGGACTAGCGGAAATACTAAAAAACATTCAGTACTTC
CASSPTIGLAEILKNIQYF
>TRBV9|14|.|TRBJ2-7|TRBD1
TGTGCCAGCAGCAGGACAGGGGGCCGATACGAGCAGTACTTC
CASSRTGGRYEQYF
>TRBV7-2|15|.|TRBJ1-5|TRBD1
TGTGCCAGCAGCTTAGGGACAGGGGAGGATCAGCCCCAGCATTTT
CASSLGTGEDQPQHF
>TRBV30|14|few|TRBJ2-3|TRBD2
TGTGCCAAAACTAGCGGCTCTAGCACAGATACGCAGTATTTT
CAKTSGSSTDTQYF
>TRBV6-5|14|.|TRBJ2-2|.
TGTGCCAGCACTTTTACCCTAGCTTCCGGGGAGCTGTTTTTT
CASTFTLASGELFF
>TRBV7-9|18|.|TRBJ2-5|TRBD2
TGTGCCAGCAGCTTGTATCGCGGGGGGGCGGGCCGGAAAGAGACCCAGTACTTC
CASSLYRGGAGRKETQYF
>TRBV19|17|once|TRBJ2-6|TRBD1
TGTGCCAGTAGTATGGGGGACAGGGGATCTGGGGCCAACGTCCTGACTTTC
CASSMGDRGSGANVLTF
>TRBV2|14|many|TRBJ1-6|TRBD1
TGTGCCAGTGAAACCGGGACAGGCAATTCACCCCTCCACTTT
CASETGTGNSPLHF
>TRBV11-1|15|once|TRBJ1-2|.
TGTGCCAGCAGTGCGGACAGATTAGTAAACTATGGCTACACCTTC
CASSADRLVNYGYTF